The present entry profiles one T cell receptor beta chain with its context. The sample holds a few counts of this clonotype. The specificity of this receptor is unknown. Base qualities are not provided; no much larger clone lies one nucleotide away. A patient counted as having stable Graves' hyperthyroidism if no progression to ophthalmopathy occurred over 18 months of follow-up. Hyperthyroidism patients were newly diagnosed, with disease duration under 2 months, and aged 18 to 65 years. The study excluded patients with uncontrolled infections, other autoimmune diseases, pregnancy or lactation. Diagnoses were based on clinical symptoms, serum thyroxine and TRAb, thyroid ultrasound and orbital computed tomography. Ficoll-Paque density gradient centrifugation was used to isolate PBMCs from under 11 ml of fresh peripheral blood. Total RNA was extracted using Trizol reagent, and RNA quality was assessed on an Agilent 2100 Bioanalyzer.

This specimen belongs to a study of T cells in Graves' hyperthyroidism and ophthalmopathy (dated by TCRdb to between 2018 and 2020). General notes on the study: Peripheral blood was collected at initial diagnosis, before any treatment. To identify distinguishing TCR V-J signatures, a discovery cohort of 100 patients was used, comprising 40 to 45 with Graves' ophthalmopathy and 57 with stable Graves' hyperthyroidism. The roughly 90 discovery patients were divided at random into training and test sets in a 7:3 ratio. The paper describes TCR Vbeta CDR3 sequencing of fewer than 150 peripheral blood samples, made up of some 40 ophthalmopathy patients, more than 70 hyperthyroidism patients and roughly 17 progressor patients. Once sampling was done, hyperthyroidism patients were given methimazole at a starting dose of 30 mg daily, whereas ophthalmopathy patients were given high-dose intravenous methylprednisolone. The study also compared thyroid tissue and blood T-cell repertoires from 5 to 7 Graves' hyperthyroidism patients. Whether ophthalmopathy could be predicted prospectively was tested in an independent validation cohort made up of about 18 hyperthyroidism patients plus 17 patients who later progressed to ophthalmopathy.

The TCR beta CDR3 regions were amplified from RNA transcripts. A first-round RT-PCR of the TCR CDR3 used the HTBI primer set with the Qiagen OneStep RT-PCR kit. Libraries were constructed in a second round of multiplex PCR, after which size selection and purification were carried out. Sequencing of the libraries was done on an Illumina HiSeq2000 using paired-end 100 bp reads. The published analysis was carried out like this. SOAPnuke was used to process the raw data, throwing out any read that contained adapters or uncalled bases, had a mean Phred below 15, or lacked an exact constant-primer or identifier match. COPE v1.2.5 was used to merge high-quality paired reads, and clonotypes were defined as unique nucleotide sequences. MiTCR v1.1 was used to align clonotypes to the IMGT TRBV, TRBD and TRBJ reference segments. Only V-J combinations with frequency above 0.0001, covering about 99% of repertoires, were analysed. The TCS score was defined as F50 (clonal expansion) divided by E x V (chaos), with BLOSUM62-based TCRdist calculated between CDR3 peptides within each V-J. Welch's t-statistics and random forest reduced 500 to 650 V-J features to 13, which were used in a naive Bayes classifier (R e1071). TCRdb cleaned the public reads at Q25 with fastp, built clones with MiXCR and kept in-frame beta chains. Under each unique CDR3 protein, matching rows form one entry showing the most common genes and DNA. The V and J calls shown here were made by TCRdb, not taken from the authors' results. The sample has more than 650,000 distinct CDR3 sequences on record, 14% of them singletons. The ten largest clonotypes hold more than 8.5% of the sample.

V is reduced by 4 bases and J by 3 bases, leaving a spacing of 16 bases between them. Measured from the cysteine to the phenylalanine, the CDR3 is 15 residues long. Only the CDR3 part of the read is kept: 45 bases, read in frame from the first base. CDR1 and CDR2 are drawn from the germline V gene: SGHRS, YFSETQ. The research as a whole found: Most expanded thyroid clonotypes (frequency above 0.001) were also found in blood, which suggests that blood repertoires may mirror thyroid immune responses. In validation, the model predicted progression to ophthalmopathy a median of roughly 6.1 months before onset, with around 70% sensitivity and just under 75% specificity. A 13 V-J signature model separated ophthalmopathy from stable hyperthyroidism, with approximately 87% sensitivity and just under 84% specificity in cross-validation and 80%/75% in testing. No statistical method was used to set the sample size in advance, and investigators knew the group allocation.

The sample was blood. This receptor was identified in a woman aged 18-35 years with Graves' hyperthyroidism. In this chain, TRBV5-1 is recombined with TRBJ1-2; there is no confident call for the D gene. The DNA sequence is given as TGCGCCAGCAGCCCCCAACGGGAGGGCCACTATGGCTACACCTTC. This translates into CASSPQREGHYGYTF.